The 17 T cell receptor beta chains below come from one sample, sequenced in a study of shared clonotypes between healthy human individuals. Naive CD8 cells, CD45RO-negative and positively selected for CCR7, excluded terminally differentiated effector memory CD45RA+ cells. The protocol was immunoSEQ multiplex PCR, while the TCRdb copy is restricted to in-frame clones and leaves out a portion. The data contain some 2.1 million clones, about 95% of them singletons. The sample consisted of naive CD8+ T cells sorted from blood. Receptor source: a young man in good health.

This chain uses TRBV6-6 with TRBJ2-7; 8 nucleotides align to TRBD2. After removal of 2 bases from V and 5 bases from J, the junction contained 5 bases not matched to a gene. CDR3 length: 14 amino acids. Germline V gene lookup returns CDR1 MNHNY and CDR2 SVGAGI (reference sequence). The CDR3 here is CASSYEREKNEQYF. CDR3 DNA sequence: TGTGCCAGCAGTTACGAGCGGGAGAAAAACGAGCAGTACTTC.

The rearrangement joins TRBV13 to TRBJ2-2; TRBD1 matches at 7 bases. The germline gives CDR1 PRHDT, CDR2 FYEKMQ (reference sequence). CDR3 length: 17 residues. V shed 0 bases, J shed 7 bases, and the junction held 11 bases outside the gene matches. DNA of the CDR3: TGTGCCAGCAGCTTAGGAGGCATAGGGGGCGCAGACGGGGAGCTGTTTTTT. It yields the protein CASSLGGIGGADGELFF.

This clone was seen just once. The chain combines TRBV28 with TRBJ2-2; D is unresolved. V was trimmed by 6 bases and J by 3 bases, leaving 8 bases between them. Germline loops: CDR1 MDHEN, CDR2 SYDVKM. CDR3 size: 13 residues. CDR3 protein: CASSETYTGELFF. The CDR3 DNA is TGTGCCAGCAGCGAGACCTACACCGGGGAGCTGTTTTTT.

The CDR3: CASSLGDSSSFTGDTQYF. The DNA for the CDR3 is TGTGCCAGCAGCTTAGGGGACTCGTCTTCCTTTACCGGGGATACGCAGTATTTT. This sequence joins TRBV11-2 and TRBJ2-3, with TRBD2 as a possible D gene (6 bases). The CDR3 covers 18 residues. V lost 1 base to trimming and J lost 6 bases, with 23 bases between them. Germline assignment: CDR1 SGHAT and CDR2 FQNNGV.

J is TRBJ2-1 and V is TRBV19; the D gene is possibly TRBD1 (7 bases). The CDR3 runs 11 residues. Germline V gene lookup returns CDR1 LNHDA and CDR2 SQIVND (reference sequence). V was trimmed by 8 bases and J by 16 bases, leaving 18 bases between them. The CDR3 loop is CASWRGTDIFF. The CDR3 nucleotides read TGTGCCAGTTGGAGGGGGACAGACATCTTCTTC.

This chain uses TRBV10-1 with TRBJ2-7; D remains unclear. The germline V and J ends were trimmed by 0 bases and 2 bases, with 8 bases remaining between them. The germline V gene has CDR1 WNHNN and CDR2 SYGVQD (reference sequence). The CDR3 is 14 amino acids. Written as DNA, the CDR3 is TGCGCCAGCAGTGAGTCGCCCGACCCCTACGAGCAGTACTTC. Protein product: CASSESPDPYEQYF.

This clone occurred once. The chain uses TRBV5-6 and TRBJ1-4; D call uncertain. Trimming left V 4 bases short and J 4 bases short, with 11 bases between. Germline V gene data show CDR1 as SGHDT and CDR2 as YYEEEE. CDR3 length: 14 residues. CDR3 residues: CASSPRSINEKLFF. The CDR3 nucleotides read TGTGCCAGCAGCCCGCGATCGATTAATGAAAAACTGTTTTTT.

Points on this clone: This sample includes further DNA sequences coding for the same CDR3. V is TRBV10-3 and J is TRBJ2-5; D is perhaps TRBD1 (6 bases). The V and J ends lost 0 bases and 0 bases respectively, with 14 bases between them. The CDR3 has 17 amino acids. Germline lookup yields CDR1 ENHRY and CDR2 SYGVKD. The chain's CDR3 is CAISESGAGAYQETQYF. The CDR3 bases are TGTGCCATCAGTGAGTCGGGGGCAGGGGCCTACCAAGAGACCCAGTACTTC.

The chain carries TRBV9 and TRBJ2-5; 11 positions match TRBD1. The germline CDR1 and CDR2 sequences are SGDLS and YYNGEE. The trim removed 2 bases at V and 4 bases at J, leaving 4 bases unmatched. The CDR3 sequence is 15 residues long. The CDR3 protein is CASSVSGTGGETQYF. DNA of the CDR3: TGTGCCAGCAGCGTCTCCGGGACAGGGGGAGAGACCCAGTACTTC.

V and J are TRBV10-1 and TRBJ2-5; D may be TRBD1 (6 bases). The CDR3 covers 16 residues. The V gene lost 0 bases and the J gene lost 5 bases, with 16 bases spanning the gap. Germline values: CDR1 WNHNN, CDR2 SYGVQD (reference sequence). Written as DNA, the CDR3 is TGCGCCAGCAGTGAGTCCGGAGAGGGGGTTTTGGAGACCCAGTACTTC. The encoded protein is CASSESGEGVLETQYF.

This chain links TRBV11-2 with TRBJ2-2; a possible D gene is TRBD2 (5 bases). This CDR3 comprises 16 residues. The germline V gene has CDR1 SGHAT and CDR2 FQNNGV. Trimming cost V 1 base and J 2 bases, with 11 bases left between them. CDR3 in amino acids: CASSLVPSLNTGELFF. In DNA, the CDR3 is TGTGCCAGCAGCTTAGTACCTAGCCTAAACACCGGGGAGCTGTTTTTT.

The chain is built from TRBV7-9 and TRBJ2-5; maybe TRBD2 (6 bases). V gave up 3 bases and J gave up 5 bases, with 16 bases separating them. The CDR3 has 15 amino acids. Germline CDR1 reads SEHNR; CDR2 reads FQNEAQ (reference sequence). The CDR3 sequence: CASSFFSGGVETQYF. The CDR3, as DNA: TGTGCCAGCAGCTTCTTTAGCGGCGGCGTGGAGACCCAGTACTTC.

About this clone itself: Other DNA sequences of this sample code for an identical CDR3. V usage is TRBV28 and J usage is TRBJ1-1; D might be TRBD1 (6 bases). The germline V gene encodes CDR1 MDHEN and CDR2 SYDVKM. The V end lost 5 bases, the J end lost 3 bases, and 13 bases lay between the germline ends. CDR3 length equals 14 residues. The CDR3 DNA is TGTGCCAGCAGTCCTGTAGGGGGGGACACTGAAGCTTTCTTT. Residues: CASSPVGGDTEAFF.

V gene TRBV7-6 combines with J gene TRBJ2-1, with D perhaps matching TRBD2 (6 bases). Deletions cut 1 base from V and 7 bases from J, with 14 bases between. This CDR3 spans 15 amino acids. Looked up from germline, CDR1 is SGHVS and CDR2 is FNYEAQ. CDR3 coding DNA: TGTGCCAGCAGCTTAGGACTAGGGCGTGCGAATGAGCAGTTCTTC. Amino acid sequence: CASSLGLGRANEQFF.

The V and J genes are TRBV6-5 and TRBJ2-5; D remains unclear. Trimming stripped 2 bases from V and 4 bases from J, with 8 bases between. CDR1 is MNHEY, CDR2 SVGAGI, per germline. This CDR3 has 13 residues. In nucleotides, the CDR3 is TGTGCCAGCAGTTACCCTCCGAGAGAGACCCAGTACTTC. This encodes CASSYPPRETQYF.

This clone has a handful of counts. The J gene is TRBJ2-7, the V gene TRBV6-5; D gene ambiguous. The CDR3 is made up of 16 amino acids. Germline-derived CDR1 and CDR2 are MNHEY and SVGAGI. V was trimmed by 2 bases and J by 5 bases, leaving 19 bases between them. This chain's CDR3 is CASSYVGPTPVDEQYF. In nucleotides, the CDR3 is TGTGCCAGCAGTTACGTCGGCCCGACGCCTGTCGACGAGCAGTACTTC.

Concerning this clone itself: Different DNA sequences within this sample yield the same CDR3. The chain carries TRBV27 and TRBJ1-5; possible D gene TRBD1, 5 bases. V was clipped by 3 bases and J by 4 bases, with 7 bases between them. The CDR3 consists of 13 residues. Germline V gene lookup returns CDR1 MNHEY and CDR2 SMNVEV (reference sequence). CDR3 DNA sequence: TGTGCCAGCAGTTTGGGGGTAAATCAGCCCCAGCATTTT. It encodes CASSLGVNQPQHF.